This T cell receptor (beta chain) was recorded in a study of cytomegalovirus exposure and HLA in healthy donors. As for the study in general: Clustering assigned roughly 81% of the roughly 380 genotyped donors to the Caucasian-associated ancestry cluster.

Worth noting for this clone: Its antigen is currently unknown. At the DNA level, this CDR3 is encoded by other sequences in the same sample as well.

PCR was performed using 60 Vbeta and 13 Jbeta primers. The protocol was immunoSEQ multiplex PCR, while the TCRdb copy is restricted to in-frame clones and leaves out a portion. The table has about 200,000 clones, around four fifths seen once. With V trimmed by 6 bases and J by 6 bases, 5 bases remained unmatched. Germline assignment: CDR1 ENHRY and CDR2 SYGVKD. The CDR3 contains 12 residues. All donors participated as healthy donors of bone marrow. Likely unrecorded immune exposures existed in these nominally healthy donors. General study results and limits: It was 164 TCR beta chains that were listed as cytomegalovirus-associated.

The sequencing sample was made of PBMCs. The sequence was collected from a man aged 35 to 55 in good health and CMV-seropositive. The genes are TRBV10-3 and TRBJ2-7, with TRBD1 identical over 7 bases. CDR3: CAIRSTGFEQYF. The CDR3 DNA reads TGTGCCATCAGGTCGACAGGGTTCGAGCAGTACTTC.